This entry concerns a single T cell receptor (beta chain). The data derive from a study of T cell changes during pregnancy in multiple sclerosis. The germline gives CDR1 WNHNN, CDR2 SYGVQD (reference sequence). Germline trimming cut 4 bases from V and 8 bases from J; bases unmatched to any gene: 6. The CDR3 is 14 amino acids. Clones were read by immunoSEQ multiplex PCR, and TCRdb kept only the in-frame ones, dropping some. The sample records fewer than 60,000 clones, 75% to 95% being singletons. J is TRBJ1-2 and V is TRBV10-1; 11 nucleotides match TRBD1. This clonotype was obtained from a female donor in good health, enrolled as a control in a pregnancy study. This specimen consisted of peripheral blood, obtained after pregnancy. CDR3 in amino acids: CASSVGQGASGYTF. The CDR3 DNA reads as TGCGCCAGCAGTGTAGGACAGGGGGCGAGCGGCTACACCTTC.